This passage covers 27 T cell receptor beta chains from one sample sequenced in a study of memory CD4+ T cells and cytomegalovirus serostatus. Method: immunoSEQ multiplex PCR; TCRdb's copy keeps in-frame clones and lacks some. This sample has some 48,000 clones, with roughly 80% found just once. Single viable CD3+CD4+CD8-CD45RO+ cells were sorted as the memory CD4+ T cells. The specimen sequenced was memory CD4+ T cells from blood. Source of these receptors: an adult in good health and CMV-seronegative.

This clone showed up just a few times. V gene TRBV10-3 combines with J gene TRBJ1-2; D gene ambiguous. The CDR3 consists of 14 residues. V was cut by 0 bases and J by 8 bases, with 13 bases left in between. Germline values: CDR1 ENHRY, CDR2 SYGVKD. The CDR3 DNA reads as TGTGCCATCAGTGAGTCCGAGGGTATATCGGGCTACACCTTC. Translating gives CAISESEGISGYTF.

The chain carries TRBV6-6 and TRBJ1-2; D is possibly TRBD1 (5 bases). The V end was cut by 10 bases, the J end by 2 bases, with 17 bases between. The germline gives CDR1 MNHNY, CDR2 SVGAGI (reference sequence). This CDR3 is 14 amino acids long. The CDR3 spells CAIYRDLQNYGYTF. The CDR3 DNA follows: TGTGCCATCTACCGGGACCTTCAAAACTATGGCTACACCTTC.

The chain joins TRBV4-1 to TRBJ1-6; D is unresolved. The germline V and J ends were trimmed by 1 base and 13 bases, with 23 bases remaining between them. Germline lookup yields CDR1 MGHRA and CDR2 YSYEKL. The CDR3 runs 17 residues. CDR3: CASSQVSVRSISLPLHF. In nucleotides, the CDR3 is TGCGCCAGCAGCCAAGTGTCCGTCAGGTCAATTTCGCTCCCCCTCCACTTT.

The chain carries TRBV5-8 and TRBJ1-6, with D unclear. CDR1 SGHTS and CDR2 YDEGEE come from the germline V gene. The CDR3 sequence is 15 residues long. Trimming took off 4 bases at V and 7 bases at J, with 15 bases between the two ends. CDR3 coding DNA: TGTGCCAGCAGCGGCGCGGCCCCCTTAAATTCACCCCTCCACTTT. Amino acids: CASSGAAPLNSPLHF.

This clone showed up just once. The genes are TRBV6-5 and TRBJ2-2, with TRBD1 identical over 7 bases. J lost 0 bases, V lost 6 bases, and 4 bases had no gene match. There are 15 residues in the CDR3. Germline CDR1 is MNHEY and CDR2 is SVGAGI. CDR3 in DNA: TGTGCCAGCAGACGACAGGGTGCGAACACCGGGGAGCTGTTTTTT. Translating it yields CASRRQGANTGELFF.

The chain has TRBV5-1 and TRBJ2-5; no clear D gene. The CDR3 spans 13 residues. Between the trimmed V and J ends, which lost 0 bases and 2 bases, there was a span of 5 bases. Germline loops: CDR1 SGHRS, CDR2 YFSETQ. This CDR3 is CASSLGQQETQYF. The CDR3 DNA follows: TGCGCCAGCAGCTTGGGGCAGCAAGAGACCCAGTACTTC.

The chain employs TRBV29-1 and TRBJ2-7, with unresolved D. The CDR3 loop spans 13 amino acids. Germline loops: CDR1 SQVTM, CDR2 ANQGSEA. V lost 4 bases, J lost 6 bases, and 16 bases lay in between. The CDR3 DNA reads TGCAGCGTTGGTTCAGGAGCCCTCGCCGAGCAGTACTTC. It encodes CSVGSGALAEQYF.

This clone was seen only a few times. The chain has TRBV6-5 and TRBJ1-1; D remains ambiguous. Trimming cost V 2 bases and J 4 bases, with 17 bases left between them. This CDR3 is 16 amino acids long. Germline V lookup: CDR1 MNHEY, CDR2 SVGAGI. The CDR3 nucleotides are TGTGCCAGCAGTTACGTTAAGATTGGCAGTATCACTGAAGCTTTCTTT. This sequence encodes CASSYVKIGSITEAFF.

There are a few counts of this clone. The V call is TRBV28, the J call TRBJ2-7; 7 bases are a match to TRBD1. J lost 3 bases, V lost 2 bases, and 16 bases had no gene match. Germline lookup yields CDR1 MDHEN and CDR2 SYDVKM. The CDR3 runs 18 residues. CDR3 sequence reads: CASSLERGRVFGYYEQYF. DNA of the CDR3: TGTGCCAGCAGTTTAGAGAGGGGGCGAGTCTTCGGCTACTACGAGCAGTACTTC.

On this clone: Other DNA sequences within the sample encode an identical CDR3. V usage is TRBV7-2 and J usage is TRBJ2-1; D call uncertain. This CDR3 is built from 15 residues. Germline lookup yields CDR1 SGHTA and CDR2 FQGNSA. Deletions cut 5 bases from V and 0 bases from J, with 11 bases between. The CDR3 coding sequence is TGTGCCAGCAGCGCGGTTAAGAGCTCCTACAATGAGCAGTTCTTC. It yields the protein CASSAVKSSYNEQFF.

This chain uses TRBV7-8 with TRBJ2-2, with D uncertain. V gave up 4 bases and J gave up 6 bases, with 9 bases separating them. The CDR3 loop spans 13 amino acids. The V gene's germline CDR1 is SGHVS and CDR2 FQNEAQ. The CDR3 loop is CASSSEIPGELFF. The CDR3 DNA sequence: TGTGCCAGCAGCTCGGAGATCCCCGGGGAGCTGTTTTTT.

V usage is TRBV6-1 and J usage is TRBJ1-3; D gene ambiguous. This CDR3 is 13 amino acids long. The V end lost 11 bases, the J end lost 0 bases, and 11 bases lay between the germline ends. Germline assignment: CDR1 MNHNS and CDR2 SASEGT. The CDR3, as DNA: TGTGCCGGAGCTTTAAACTCTGGAAACACCATATATTTT. As protein: CAGALNSGNTIYF.

This chain uses TRBV5-5 with TRBJ1-2; maybe TRBD1 (5 bases). Deletions cut 4 bases from V and 8 bases from J, with 24 bases between. The CDR3 consists of 16 residues. From germline, CDR1 is SGHKS and CDR2 YYEKEE (reference sequence). CDR3 coding DNA: TGTGCCAGCAGCCGTCCAGGGACGGACCAAATCACGGGCTACACCTTC. This encodes CASSRPGTDQITGYTF.

The chain joins TRBV7-2 to TRBJ1-6; D gene uncertain. The V gene's germline CDR1 is SGHTA and CDR2 FQGNSA. Trimming stripped 3 bases from V and 0 bases from J, with 6 bases between. The CDR3 loop spans 15 amino acids. This chain's CDR3 is CASSLAASYNSPLHF. CDR3 nucleotide sequence: TGTGCCAGCAGCTTGGCAGCCTCCTATAATTCACCCCTCCACTTT.

About this clone: Other DNA sequences in this specimen translate into the identical CDR3. The chain is built from TRBV5-1 and TRBJ2-7, with TRBD2 as a possible D gene (6 bases). This CDR3 is built from 15 residues. Germline CDR1 reads SGHRS; CDR2 reads YFSETQ. V gave up 3 bases and J gave up 1 base, with 14 bases separating them. For the CDR3, the DNA is TGCGCCAGCAGCTGGGGGAAAGGAGGGTCCTACGAGCAGTACTTC. Protein: CASSWGKGGSYEQYF.

The CDR3 bases are TGTGCCAGCACCTCCCGCTCGGTTTGGGAGACCCAGTACTTC. It specifies CASTSRSVWETQYF. This chain uses TRBV5-6 with TRBJ2-5, with unresolved D. CDR1 is SGHDT, CDR2 YYEEEE, per germline. V gave up 6 bases and J gave up 5 bases, with 17 bases separating them. The CDR3 extends over 14 amino acids.

The chain links TRBV5-5 to TRBJ1-5; no firm D call. Germline CDR1 reads SGHKS; CDR2 reads YYEKEE (reference sequence). The CDR3 covers 15 residues. V was shortened by 0 bases and J by 5 bases, with 12 bases between the two germline ends. CDR3 in DNA: TGTGCCAGCAGCTTGGAAGGGAATATCGATCAGCCCCAGCATTTT. It is translated as CASSLEGNIDQPQHF.

The rearrangement joins TRBV4-1 to TRBJ2-7, with D perhaps being TRBD1 or TRBD2 (6 bases each). Trimming removed 1 base at V and 6 bases at J, with 16 bases between. Germline CDR1 and CDR2: MGHRA and YSYEKL. The CDR3 is made up of 15 amino acids. The CDR3 DNA sequence: TGCGCCAGCAGCCAAGGATGGAGGGGGATTGGCGAGCAGTACTTC. Translated, it gives CASSQGWRGIGEQYF.

The rearrangement links TRBV28 to TRBJ1-5; no reliable D call. V lost 7 bases and J lost 2, with 12 bases in between. Germline CDR1 and CDR2: MDHEN and SYDVKM. This CDR3 has 14 amino acids. CDR3 nucleotides: TGTGCCAGCAAAGAATGGCGGCGCAATCAGCCCCAGCATTTT. This gives the protein CASKEWRRNQPQHF.

This rearrangement joins TRBV7-3 to TRBJ1-6, with D possibly TRBD1 on 5 matching bases. Germline V gene sequence: CDR1 SGHTA, CDR2 FQGTGA. The length of the CDR3 is 14 residues. Trimming left V 0 bases short and J 7 bases short, with 7 bases between. CDR3 in amino acids: CASSLTPGNSPLHF. CDR3 coding DNA: TGTGCCAGCAGCTTAACTCCAGGGAATTCACCCCTCCACTTT.

This sequence joins TRBV2 and TRBJ2-5; the match to TRBD2 covers 12 bases. The CDR3 is made up of 15 amino acids. Germline assignment: CDR1 SNHLY and CDR2 FYNNEI. The V gene end was trimmed by 3 bases and the J gene end by 6 bases; junction bases not matched to a gene: 5. The CDR3 region is CASSETSGGFKTQYF. The CDR3 DNA reads as TGTGCCAGCAGTGAGACTAGCGGGGGTTTCAAGACCCAGTACTTC.

The gene calls are TRBV27 and TRBJ2-3, with D perhaps matching TRBD2 (7 bases). The germline V gene encodes CDR1 MNHEY and CDR2 SMNVEV (reference sequence). The ends were cut back, 4 bases at V and 3 bases at J, with 23 bases in the middle. This CDR3 is built from 18 residues. The CDR3 region is CASSSTWGGGGATDTQYF. The CDR3 DNA follows: TGTGCCAGCAGTTCAACCTGGGGTGGGGGGGGCGCTACAGATACGCAGTATTTT.

The rearrangement links TRBV7-6 to TRBJ1-1, with 12 bases lining up with TRBD1. Germline lookup yields CDR1 SGHVS and CDR2 FNYEAQ. V was pared by 1 base and J by 7 bases, with 7 bases of the junction left unmatched. The CDR3 has 16 residues. The CDR3, as DNA: TGTGCCAGCAGCTTAGTGGGACAGGGGGCTTATAGTGAAGCTTTCTTT. It is translated as CASSLVGQGAYSEAFF.

This chain joins TRBV7-7 and TRBJ2-5, with a possible D match to TRBD1 (6 bases). V was pared by 5 bases and J by 4 bases, with 14 bases between. This CDR3 has 14 amino acids. Germline CDR1 SSHAT, CDR2 FNYEAQ (reference sequence). CDR3 DNA: TGTGCCAGCAGCCCAAGCGGCAGGGGAGAGACCCAGTACTTC. It translates to CASSPSGRGETQYF.

This CDR3 reads CASRSQGAGELFF. CDR3 DNA sequence: TGTGCCAGCAGATCACAGGGGGCCGGGGAGCTGTTTTTT. The rearrangement uses TRBV7-9 and TRBJ2-2; 8 bases line up with TRBD1. The CDR3 contains 13 residues. Germline trimming cut 6 bases from V and 6 bases from J; bases unmatched to any gene: 3. Germline V lookup: CDR1 SEHNR, CDR2 FQNEAQ (reference sequence).

The chain is built from TRBV30 and TRBJ2-7; D is possibly TRBD2 (6 bases). CDR3 size: 12 residues. Germline-derived CDR1 and CDR2 are GTSNPN and SVGIG (reference sequence). V was clipped by 3 bases and J by 3 bases, with 9 bases between them. This CDR3 reads CAWSGDFYEQYF. For the CDR3, the DNA is TGTGCCTGGAGCGGGGACTTCTACGAGCAGTACTTC.

This clone was seen a handful of times. The gene calls are TRBV5-4 and TRBJ1-2; D is uncertain. CDR3 length: 13 amino acids. Germline V gene lookup returns CDR1 SGHNT and CDR2 YYREEE (reference sequence). Trimming left V 1 base short and J 4 bases short, with 8 bases between. CDR3 sequence (DNA): TGTGCCAGCAGCTTGTTGGAGGGCTATGGCTACACCTTC. Amino acids: CASSLLEGYGYTF. The whole variable domain, filled in from reference TRBV5-4 and TRBJ1-2, reads ETGVTQSPTHLIKTRGQQVTLRCSSQSGHNTVSWYQQALGQGPQFIFQYYREEENGRGNFPPRFSGLQFPNYSSELNVNALELDDSALYLCASSLLEGYGYTFGSGTRLTVV.